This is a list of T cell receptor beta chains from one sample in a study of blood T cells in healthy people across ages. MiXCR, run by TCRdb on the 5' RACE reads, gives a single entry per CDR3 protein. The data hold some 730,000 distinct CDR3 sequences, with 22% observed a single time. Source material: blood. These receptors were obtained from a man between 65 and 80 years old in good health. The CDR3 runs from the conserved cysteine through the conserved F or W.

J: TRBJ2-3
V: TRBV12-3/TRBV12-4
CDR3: CASSSRGGATDTQYF

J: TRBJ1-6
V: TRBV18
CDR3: CASSADSSLASPLHF

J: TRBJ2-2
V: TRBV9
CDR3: CASSVHAGGETGELFF

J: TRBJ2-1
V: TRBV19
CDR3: CATGGTASDEQFF

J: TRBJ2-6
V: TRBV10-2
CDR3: CASSESRSSLSGANVLTF

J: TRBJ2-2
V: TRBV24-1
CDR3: CATSDPGTSGTSLNTGELFF

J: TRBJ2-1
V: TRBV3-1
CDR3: CASGQVARGEQFF

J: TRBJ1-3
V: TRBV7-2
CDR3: CASSSGQIYSGNTIYF

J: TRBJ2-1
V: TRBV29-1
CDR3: CPTTASYNEQFF

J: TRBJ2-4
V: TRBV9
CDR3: CASSEGKQGAKNIQYF

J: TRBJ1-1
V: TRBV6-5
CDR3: CASSYLGANAFF

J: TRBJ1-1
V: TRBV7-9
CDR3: CASSLGAGVGTEAFF

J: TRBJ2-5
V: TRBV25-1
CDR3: CASSEWDGQETQYF

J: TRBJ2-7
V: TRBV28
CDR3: CASRSPGTGEYEQYF

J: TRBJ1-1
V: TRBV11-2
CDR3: CASSLWGSRVNTEAFF

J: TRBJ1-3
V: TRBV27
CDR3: CASKYSAFSGNTIYF

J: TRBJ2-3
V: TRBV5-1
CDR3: CASSWTARAYSSPDTQYF

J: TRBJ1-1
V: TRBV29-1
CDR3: CSVGVRGNTEAFF

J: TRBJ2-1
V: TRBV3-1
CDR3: CASSQGTRGYNEQFF

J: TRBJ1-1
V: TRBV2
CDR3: CASSEGGGYFMNTEAFF

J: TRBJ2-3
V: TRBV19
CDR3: CASSIGPISIWATTSDTQYF

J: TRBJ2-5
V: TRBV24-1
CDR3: CATSDSSSGIHPQETQYF

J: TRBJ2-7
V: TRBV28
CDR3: CASSDTGTTYEQYF

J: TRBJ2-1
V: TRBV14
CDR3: CASSDQRQGSYNEQFF

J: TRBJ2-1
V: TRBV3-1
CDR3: CASSYGLDNEQFF

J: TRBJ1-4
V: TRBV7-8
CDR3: CASSLLGSATNEKLFF

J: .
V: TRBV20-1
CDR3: CSLGGRSSYEQYF

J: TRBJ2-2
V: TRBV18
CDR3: CASSNLGLAGPNTGELFF

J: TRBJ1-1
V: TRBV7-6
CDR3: CASSLLGHHMNTEAFF

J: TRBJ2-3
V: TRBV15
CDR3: CATSRGSSGYTDTQYF

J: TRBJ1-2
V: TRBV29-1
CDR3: CSVLRGFGGYTF

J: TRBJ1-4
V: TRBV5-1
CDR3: CASSLAGAIGEKLFF

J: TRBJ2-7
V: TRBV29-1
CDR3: CSVRLGLWEQYF

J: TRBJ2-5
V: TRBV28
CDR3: CAISPAGVGQETQYF

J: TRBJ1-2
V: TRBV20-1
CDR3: CSARATTASYGYTF